A single T cell receptor (beta chain) is shown here with its context. Its antigen is unknown. V was clipped by 4 bases and J by 4 bases, with 19 bases between them. This CDR3 comprises 16 residues. CDR1 is MNHEY and CDR2 is SVGAGI in the germline V gene. The assay was immunoSEQ multiplex PCR, and TCRdb's table has in-frame clones only and misses some. The sample yields about 49,000 clones, around four fifths seen once. This entry belongs to a study of lymphopenia after photon versus proton radiotherapy. Whole-study findings and limits: Oligoclonal CD8+ Temra expansion after nadir drove photon patients' diversity drop. Survival link was tested only in deceased patients; proton benefit remains a possibility. Photon-treated patients lost naive T cells and TCR diversity; proton-treated stayed stable.

This specimen was peripheral blood, taken from a patient treated with photon-based radiotherapy. The chain combines TRBV6-5 with TRBJ1-2; the D gene is possibly TRBD1 (5 bases). This clonotype originated in a man in his fifties with gastric cancer. The CDR3, as DNA: TGTGCCAGCAGTTCGCCAGGGTTAAGGGATGCCTATGGCTACACCTTC. The encoded protein is CASSSPGLRDAYGYTF.